This T cell receptor (beta chain) was observed in a study of blood T cell repertoires in COVID-19. Overall study: Sources were T cells, B-cell-depleted T cells, or PBMCs; the material itself was cDNA or gDNA.

This CDR3 is built from 12 residues. CDR1 is SGHVS, CDR2 FQNEAQ, per germline. Trimming removed 5 bases at V and 7 bases at J, with 12 bases between. Original methodology: Amplification of reference gene primers was used by the study to estimate nucleated cell counts. Produced via immunoSEQ multiplex PCR; TCRdb's table is partial and in-frame only. The D gene and trimming were derived from the DNA, and the V and J assignments and clone size from that table. The sample has approximately 47,000 clones, about 87% seen once. Input material: peripheral blood. This clonotype was obtained from a human donor with active COVID-19. The donor label of this sample is uncertain. The chain has TRBV7-8 and TRBJ2-7; D is perhaps TRBD2 (5 bases). In nucleotides, the CDR3 is TGTGCCAGCAGCCCTAGATCGGGGGAGCAGTACTTC. As protein: CASSPRSGEQYF. Full variable domain (outside the CDR3, taken from reference TRBV7-8 and TRBJ2-7): GAGVSQSPRYKVAKRGQDVALRCDPISGHVSLFWYQQALGQGPEFLTYFQNEAQLDKSGLPSDRFFAERPEGSVSTLKIQRTQQEDSAVYLCASSPRSGEQYFGPGTRLTVT.